These 27 T cell receptor beta chains came from one sample sequenced in a study of blood T cell repertoires in COVID-19. Sequencing was performed with immunoSEQ multiplex PCR; in TCRdb, only in-frame clones are kept and a portion is missing. The sample consists of roughly 240,000 clones, roughly four fifths of them appearing once. The sequenced sample consisted of peripheral blood. The receptor source for this set is a woman between 65 and 79 years old with acute or convalescent COVID-19.

The V gene is TRBV2, the J gene TRBJ1-2; D remains ambiguous. The V and J ends lost 2 bases and 4 bases respectively, with 8 bases between them. The V gene's germline CDR1 is SNHLY and CDR2 FYNNEI. This CDR3 is built from 13 residues. The DNA for the CDR3 is TGTGCCAGCAGTGAATCGGGTCGCTATGGCTACACCTTC. Translation gives CASSESGRYGYTF.

V usage is TRBV5-1 and J usage is TRBJ2-7; the match to TRBD1 covers 10 bases. Germline values: CDR1 SGHRS, CDR2 YFSETQ. The length of the CDR3 is 16 residues. The V gene end was trimmed by 4 bases and the J gene end by 2 bases; junction bases not matched to a gene: 9. CDR3 residues: CASSDLRDRGTYEQYF. CDR3 sequence (DNA): TGCGCCAGCAGCGATCTAAGGGACAGGGGAACCTACGAGCAGTACTTC.

The chain uses TRBV6-1 and TRBJ2-7, with 7 bases identical to TRBD1. The CDR3 extends over 16 amino acids. Germline V gives CDR1 MNHNS, CDR2 SASEGT. With 4 bases clipped from V and 0 bases from J, the junction kept 9 bases outside the gene matches. CDR3 residues: CASSGRDSESSYEQYF. The CDR3 bases are TGTGCCAGCAGTGGAAGGGACAGTGAGAGCTCCTACGAGCAGTACTTC.

The rearrangement uses TRBV5-1 and TRBJ1-1, with D tentatively TRBD1 (6 bases). The V gene's germline CDR1 is SGHRS and CDR2 YFSETQ. V was trimmed by 3 bases and J by 6 bases, leaving 15 bases between them. The CDR3 is made up of 14 amino acids. The CDR3 here is CASSSPGQVAEAFF. As DNA, the CDR3 is TGCGCCAGCAGCTCCCCGGGACAAGTCGCTGAAGCTTTCTTT.

In the case of this clone: One end of the junction is discordant with germline, which a read error may explain. V gene TRBV6-1 combines with J gene TRBJ2-2; TRBD1 might be the D (5 bases). The CDR3 sequence is 16 residues long. Germline V gene sequence: CDR1 MNHNS, CDR2 SASEGT. The CDR3 DNA is TGTGCCAGCGGTGAGTCACAGGTCCCTAACACCGGGGAGCTGTTTTTT. Its translation is CASGESQVPNTGELFF.

This clone has a single count. The chain uses TRBV18 and TRBJ2-5; possible D gene TRBD1, 6 bases. CDR3 length equals 15 residues. Trimming stripped 4 bases from V and 0 bases from J, with 12 bases between. Germline V CDR1 and CDR2: KGHSH, LQKENI. CDR3 sequence: CASSLLTGDQETQYF. CDR3 bases: TGTGCCAGCTCACTATTGACAGGTGACCAAGAGACCCAGTACTTC.

The genes are TRBV5-4 and TRBJ2-6; D is perhaps TRBD2 (6 bases). V was pared by 5 bases and J by 2 bases, with 11 bases between. This CDR3 contains 15 residues. Germline CDR1 reads SGHNT; CDR2 reads YYREEE (reference sequence). The CDR3 DNA sequence: TGTGCCAGCAGTCTCTCGGGGGCTGGGGCCAACGTCCTGACTTTC. Translated, it gives CASSLSGAGANVLTF.

V and J are TRBV7-8 and TRBJ2-7, with 8 positions matching TRBD1. The junction had 5 bases not matched to a gene; V was cut back by 1 base and J by 6 bases. This CDR3 has 14 amino acids. The germline gives CDR1 SGHVS, CDR2 FQNEAQ. Here the CDR3 reads CASSLVDRGGEQYF. As DNA, the CDR3 is TGTGCCAGCAGCTTAGTAGACAGGGGTGGCGAGCAGTACTTC.

The rearrangement links TRBV5-1 to TRBJ1-4; 7 nucleotides align to TRBD1. Germline CDR1 is SGHRS and CDR2 is YFSETQ. This CDR3 is built from 14 residues. The V segment lost 1 base and the J segment 6 bases; nucleotides outside the gene matches: 3. CDR3 amino acids: CASSLRGGDEKLFF. CDR3 bases: TGCGCCAGCAGCTTGCGAGGGGGCGATGAAAAACTGTTTTTT.

V is TRBV19 and J is TRBJ1-5; 8 bases line up with TRBD1. CDR1 is LNHDA and CDR2 is SQIVND in the germline V gene (reference sequence). This CDR3 has 16 residues. V lost 1 base to trimming and J lost 1 base; unmatched junction nucleotides: 3. This chain's CDR3 is CASSIVTGESNQPQHF. CDR3 in DNA: TGTGCCAGTAGTATAGTGACAGGGGAAAGCAATCAGCCCCAGCATTTT.

This rearrangement joins TRBV11-2 to TRBJ2-1, with 7 bases fitting TRBD1. This CDR3 spans 14 amino acids. J gave up 12 bases and V 5 bases, and 13 bases lay outside the gene matches. The germline CDR1 and CDR2 sequences are SGHAT and FQNNGV. In nucleotides, the CDR3 is TGTGCCAGCAGCCCAAGACAGGGTTGGGACGGGCAGTTCTTC. This translates into CASSPRQGWDGQFF.

This clone was recorded a few times. The V gene is TRBV24-1, the J gene TRBJ2-3; D might be TRBD2 (6 bases). V shed 9 bases and J shed 11 bases, with 29 bases lying between them. The germline V gene encodes CDR1 KGHDR and CDR2 SFDVKD. The CDR3 spans 16 residues. CDR3 amino acids: CATSEGHPGLGRRQYF. CDR3 sequence (DNA): TGTGCCACCTCGGAGGGGCACCCGGGATTGGGGCGCCGGCAGTATTTT.

This chain uses TRBV12-2 with TRBJ1-2; the table's TRBD1 call for D was not verified on the DNA. TRBV12-2 is a pseudogene. This CDR3 has 18 residues. This chain's CDR3 is CASRLSHRGEGASYGYTF. CDR3 coding DNA: TGTGCAAGTCGCTTAAGTCACAGGGGCGAAGGGGCGTCCTATGGCTACACCTTC.

On this clone: A much larger clone lies a single base off, so this may be a read error. This chain links TRBV11-2 with TRBJ2-3; D is ambiguous. V lost 4 bases and J 0 bases, leaving 5 bases between the germline ends. Looked up from germline, CDR1 is SGHAT and CDR2 is FQNNGV. The CDR3 consists of 13 residues. The CDR3 DNA sequence: TGTGCCAGCAGCTACGGTAGCACAGATACGCAGTATTTT. Translation gives CASSYGSTDTQYF.

J is TRBJ1-1 and V is TRBV6-5; 7 bases are a match to TRBD1. CDR1 and CDR2 from the germline V gene are MNHEY and SVGAGI. With V trimmed by 5 bases and J by 2 bases, 5 bases remained unmatched. The CDR3 runs 14 residues. The CDR3 sequence: CASSRDRENTEAFF. CDR3 DNA sequence: TGTGCCAGCAGTCGAGACAGGGAAAACACTGAAGCTTTCTTT.

This clone came up a few times. The V and J genes are TRBV27 and TRBJ1-1; 7 bases match TRBD1. The CDR3 has 15 residues. Losses at the gene ends were 6 bases for V and 5 bases for J; bases not matched to a gene: 12. The germline V gene has CDR1 MNHEY and CDR2 SMNVEV (reference sequence). The CDR3 loop reads CASRPLNRGGTEAFF. In nucleotides, the CDR3 is TGTGCCAGCAGACCGCTCAACAGGGGAGGAACTGAAGCTTTCTTT.

The chain is built from TRBV18 and TRBJ1-1; TRBD1 aligns across 7 bases. Unmatched junction bases numbered 9, after V lost 7 bases and J lost 7 bases. The CDR3 spans 13 residues. CDR1 KGHSH and CDR2 LQKENI come from the germline V gene. DNA of the CDR3: TGTGCCAGCTTCACGAACAGGGGAGGTGAAGCTTTCTTT. It translates to CASFTNRGGEAFF. Full variable domain (missing parts from reference TRBV18 and TRBJ1-1): NAGVMQNPRHLVRRRGQEARLRCSPMKGHSHVYWYRQLPEEGLKFMVYLQKENIIDESGMPKERFSAEFPKEGPSILRIQQVVRGDSAAYFCASFTNRGGEAFFGQGTRLTVV.

The chain recombines TRBV10-1 with TRBJ2-1; weak D call: TRBD2 (5 bases). The V end was cut by 3 bases, the J end by 0 bases, with 15 bases between. Germline lookup yields CDR1 WNHNN and CDR2 SYGVQD (reference sequence). The CDR3 totals 17 residues. For the CDR3, the DNA is TGCGCCAGCAGTGATAGGACGGGGTCTAACTCCTACAATGAGCAGTTCTTC. Encoded protein: CASSDRTGSNSYNEQFF.

Only a few counts were recorded for this clone. The chain uses TRBV6-5 and TRBJ2-7, with 11 bases fitting TRBD1. CDR1 MNHEY and CDR2 SVGAGI come from the germline V gene. There are 14 residues in the CDR3. V shed 4 bases, J shed 6 bases, and the junction held 5 bases outside the gene matches. CDR3 in amino acids: CASSSAGTGGEQYF. The CDR3 DNA follows: TGTGCCAGCAGTTCAGCCGGGACAGGGGGCGAGCAGTACTTC.

This clone appeared a few times. V gene TRBV6-2 or TRBV6-3 combines with J gene TRBJ2-1, with 8 bases that match TRBD1. Germline values: CDR1 MNHEY, CDR2 SVGEGT. This CDR3 has 14 amino acids. V dropped 2 bases and J dropped 9; count of bases not matched to a gene: 6. The CDR3 DNA follows: TGTGCCAGCAGTTACACAACAGGGGGTGGTGAGCAGTTCTTC. Translating it yields CASSYTTGGGEQFF.

This clone is a singleton in its sample. In DNA form, the CDR3 reads TGTGCCAGCTCACCACCAGCAGGGGGCAGACAGACCCAGTACTTC. Translated: CASSPPAGGRQTQYF. The gene calls are TRBV18 and TRBJ2-5, with 8 positions matching TRBD1. Germline values: CDR1 KGHSH, CDR2 LQKENI. The CDR3 has 15 amino acids. The J segment lost 6 bases and the V segment lost 0 bases, leaving 6 bases of the junction unmatched. Using reference TRBV18 and TRBJ2-5 for the parts outside the CDR3, the full variable domain is NAGVMQNPRHLVRRRGQEARLRCSPMKGHSHVYWYRQLPEEGLKFMVYLQKENIIDESGMPKERFSAEFPKEGPSILRIQQVVRGDSAAYFCASSPPAGGRQTQYFGPGTRLLVL.

The chain links TRBV2 to TRBJ2-5; D might be TRBD1 (5 bases). The length of the CDR3 is 14 residues. Germline lookup yields CDR1 SNHLY and CDR2 FYNNEI. V lost 4 bases and J lost 1, with 10 bases in between. The CDR3 DNA sequence: TGTGCCAGCAGTGGTCAGGGAACCCAAGAGACCCAGTACTTC. Its protein is CASSGQGTQETQYF.

Notes on this clone: Other DNA variants within this sample encode the same CDR3. This chain links TRBV4-2 with TRBJ1-5; a possible D gene is TRBD1 (6 bases). CDR3 length equals 16 residues. The germline V gene has CDR1 LGHNA and CDR2 YNFKEQ. The V gene lost 0 bases and the J gene lost 4 bases, with 13 bases spanning the gap. The CDR3, as DNA: TGTGCCAGCAGCCAAGATCCACAGGGTGGGAATCAGCCCCAGCATTTT. Encoded protein: CASSQDPQGGNQPQHF.

The rearrangement joins TRBV10-3 to TRBJ1-1; D is undetermined. V dropped 0 bases and J dropped 10 bases, with 9 bases sitting between them. CDR1 is ENHRY and CDR2 is SYGVKD in the germline V gene. CDR3 length: 12 amino acids. CDR3 in amino acids: CAISESSGRAFF. CDR3 sequence (DNA): TGTGCCATCAGTGAGTCGTCAGGCCGAGCTTTCTTT.

The chain is built from TRBV19 and TRBJ1-5, with D possibly matching TRBD1 (5 bases). CDR3 length: 16 residues. Trimming pared 1 base from V and 6 bases from J, leaving 16 bases between. Per the germline V gene, CDR1 is LNHDA and CDR2 is SQIVND (reference sequence). CDR3 region: CASSIVRGSGSQPQHF. CDR3 nucleotides: TGTGCCAGTAGTATAGTCCGGGGGTCGGGGAGTCAGCCCCAGCATTTT.

A note on this clone: The same CDR3 arises from other DNA sequences in this sample as well. This chain connects TRBV5-1 to TRBJ2-7, with 10 bases matching TRBD1. This CDR3 has 14 amino acids. With 3 bases clipped from V and 2 bases from J, the junction kept 2 bases outside the gene matches. Germline CDR1 reads SGHRS; CDR2 reads YFSETQ. The CDR3 bases are TGCGCCAGCAGCTCAGGACAGGGGGCCTACGAGCAGTACTTC. Translated: CASSSGQGAYEQYF.

The CDR3 nucleotides read TGTGCCAGCAGTCCATCCCGGTTGTGGGGCTACACCTTC. This gives the protein CASSPSRLWGYTF. The chain employs TRBV28 and TRBJ1-2; D is ambiguous. Germline CDR1 is MDHEN and CDR2 is SYDVKM. The CDR3 sequence is 13 residues long. V dropped 5 bases and J dropped 8 bases, with 15 bases sitting between them.